Below are 28 T cell receptor beta chains sequenced from a single sample in a study of T cell responses to AZD1222 COVID-19 vaccine. Some clones are missing from TCRdb's copy, which holds only in-frame ones; the method was immunoSEQ multiplex PCR. Of tens of thousands of clones listed, roughly 78% are singletons. This sample comprised peripheral blood, obtained on day 0 of AZD1222 vaccination. The receptors were gathered from an adult in good health.

The CDR3 nucleotides are TGTGCCAGTAGTATATCCAGGGATCAGCCCCAGCATTTT. This translates into CASSISRDQPQHF. The chain links TRBV19 to TRBJ1-5; perhaps TRBD1 as D (5 bases). Trimming left V 2 bases short and J 5 bases short, with 7 bases between. The germline gives CDR1 LNHDA, CDR2 SQIVND (reference sequence). The CDR3 runs to 13 residues.

V gene TRBV10-3 combines with J gene TRBJ1-2; TRBD1 might be the D (5 bases). This CDR3 region has 15 residues. Between the trimmed V and J ends, which lost 4 bases and 3 bases, there was a span of 15 bases. CDR1 is ENHRY, CDR2 SYGVKD, per germline. CDR3 in amino acids: CAISGPAGDDYGYTF. The CDR3 bases are TGTGCCATCAGTGGTCCGGCGGGGGATGACTATGGCTACACCTTC.

The J gene is TRBJ1-5, the V gene TRBV3-1 (or the pseudogene TRBV3-2); no definite D call. Per germline, CDR1 LGHDT and CDR2 YNNKEL (reference sequence). Trimming took off 4 bases at V and 0 bases at J, with 10 bases between the two ends. CDR3 length: 15 residues. In DNA form, the CDR3 reads TGTGCCAGCAGCCGCCGGACCCGTAGCAATCAGCCCCAGCATTTT. Protein sequence: CASSRRTRSNQPQHF.

This chain joins TRBV7-2 and TRBJ2-3; 7 bases map to TRBD1. Germline V gene sequence: CDR1 SGHTA, CDR2 FQGNSA. This CDR3 contains 16 residues. V lost 5 bases to trimming and J lost 0 bases; unmatched junction nucleotides: 8. The CDR3 sequence is CASSQGQRASTDTQYF. The DNA for the CDR3 is TGTGCCAGCAGCCAGGGACAGCGTGCCAGCACAGATACGCAGTATTTT.

V and J are TRBV6-4 and TRBJ2-5, with 7 bases lining up with TRBD2. Unmatched junction bases numbered 0, after V lost 2 bases and J lost 9 bases. In germline, CDR1 is MRHNA, CDR2 SNTAGT. The CDR3 is 11 amino acids. CDR3 residues: CASSDGRAQYF. The CDR3 nucleotides read TGTGCCAGCAGTGACGGGAGGGCCCAGTACTTC.

This chain uses TRBV18 with TRBJ1-5, with D uncertain. From germline, CDR1 is KGHSH and CDR2 LQKENI. CDR3 length: 13 residues. V dropped 4 bases and J dropped 7 bases, with 11 bases sitting between them. The CDR3 is CASSRGVQQPQHF. The DNA for the CDR3 is TGTGCCAGCTCACGTGGGGTACAACAGCCCCAGCATTTT.

The V gene is TRBV14, the J gene TRBJ1-3, with TRBD1 matching over 8 bases. The J segment lost 3 bases and the V segment lost 1 base, leaving 5 bases of the junction unmatched. The CDR3 has 16 residues. Germline CDR1 is SGHDN and CDR2 is FVKESK. The CDR3 reads CASSQVTGGYGNTIYF. CDR3 DNA sequence: TGTGCCAGCAGCCAAGTCACAGGGGGATATGGAAACACCATATATTTT.

The chain employs TRBV5-5 and TRBJ2-7; D is possibly TRBD2 (6 bases). With 4 bases removed from V and 6 bases from J, the gap between germline ends came to 17 bases. The CDR3 is 14 residues long. Germline V CDR1 and CDR2: SGHKS, YYEKEE (reference sequence). The CDR3 protein is CASSRYGGNVEQYV. For the CDR3, the DNA is TGTGCCAGCAGCCGTTATGGGGGGAATGTCGAGCAGTACGTC.

This rearrangement joins TRBV19 to TRBJ1-2; D gene unclear. Germline CDR1 LNHDA, CDR2 SQIVND (reference sequence). This CDR3 comprises 13 residues. V was clipped by 5 bases and J by 8 bases, with 15 bases between them. CDR3 protein: CASSLSGRGGYTF. For the CDR3, the DNA is TGTGCCAGTAGTCTTAGCGGGAGAGGAGGCTACACCTTC.

The chain couples TRBV6-5 to TRBJ1-5; D ambiguous. CDR1 is MNHEY, CDR2 SVGAGI, per germline. V dropped 0 bases and J dropped 5 bases, with 11 bases sitting between them. There are 15 residues in the CDR3. This CDR3 reads CASSYSSQSDQPQHF. The CDR3 DNA follows: TGTGCCAGCAGTTACTCGTCGCAGAGTGATCAGCCCCAGCATTTT.

In DNA form, the CDR3 reads TGTGCCAGCAGCAGCGGGGACAGGGGAACTACAGATACGCAGTATTTT. Protein sequence: CASSSGDRGTTDTQYF. The chain carries TRBV3-1 (or the pseudogene TRBV3-2) and TRBJ2-3, with TRBD1 matching over 10 bases. CDR1 is LGHDT, CDR2 YNNKEL, per germline (reference sequence). The CDR3 has 16 amino acids. The V segment lost 5 bases and the J segment 3 bases; nucleotides outside the gene matches: 8.

The gene calls are TRBV28 and TRBJ2-5; 8 bases map to TRBD1. Unmatched junction bases numbered 6, after V lost 2 bases and J lost 7 bases. CDR3 length: 14 residues. Germline V gives CDR1 MDHEN, CDR2 SYDVKM. The CDR3 DNA reads as TGTGCCAGCAGTTTAGGGGACAGGCGGGGGACCCAGTACTTC. It translates to CASSLGDRRGTQYF.

This chain joins TRBV19 and TRBJ2-7; 11 nucleotides line up with TRBD2. The CDR3 covers 15 residues. With 3 bases clipped from V and 6 bases from J, the junction kept 7 bases outside the gene matches. Germline CDR1 is LNHDA and CDR2 is SQIVND (reference sequence). DNA for the CDR3: TGTGCCAGTAGTATTGGTAGCGGGGGGGCCCCCGAGCAGTACTTC. This encodes CASSIGSGGAPEQYF. The variable domain in full, with the rest retrieved from reference TRBV19 and TRBJ2-7, is DGGITQSPKYLFRKEGQNVTLSCEQNLNHDAMYWYRQDPGQGLRLIYYSQIVNDFQKGDIAEGYSVSREKKESFPLTVTSAQKNPTAFYLCASSIGSGGAPEQYFGPGTRLTVT.

The rearrangement joins TRBV30 to TRBJ1-5; the D gene is possibly TRBD1 (6 bases). The CDR3 consists of 9 residues. Germline V gene data show CDR1 as GTSNPN and CDR2 as SVGIG (reference sequence). Trimming pared 8 bases from V and 9 bases from J, leaving 8 bases between. The CDR3 sequence is CAGGPPQHF. The DNA for the CDR3 is TGTGCCGGGGGGCCGCCCCAGCATTTT.

By share of the sample, this clone is medium-sized. Other DNA sequences within the sample encode an identical CDR3. This chain uses TRBV19 with TRBJ1-5; unclear D gene. Looked up from germline, CDR1 is LNHDA and CDR2 is SQIVND (reference sequence). This CDR3 has 12 amino acids. Deletions cut 3 bases from V and 6 bases from J, with 6 bases between. CDR3 DNA sequence: TGTGCCAGTAGTATCGTCGGTCAGCCCCAGCATTTT. Protein sequence: CASSIVGQPQHF.

The rearrangement uses TRBV11-3 and TRBJ2-1, with 9 bases identical to TRBD1. V was clipped by 4 bases and J by 9 bases; unmatched bases: 13. Germline CDR1 SGHNT, CDR2 YENEEA. CDR3 size: 16 residues. Written as DNA, the CDR3 is TGTGCCAGCAGCTCAGCCGGGACAGGGAACCTGGGTGAGCAGTTCTTC. Its translation is CASSSAGTGNLGEQFF.

This chain links TRBV5-1 with TRBJ2-1; 14 nucleotides align to TRBD2. CDR3 length equals 15 residues. The ends lost 4 bases at V and 7 bases at J; junction bases unmatched: 4. Germline lookup yields CDR1 SGHRS and CDR2 YFSETQ. CDR3 sequence reads: CASSLGTSGSNEQFF. The CDR3 DNA reads TGCGCCAGCAGCCTAGGGACTAGCGGGAGTAATGAGCAGTTCTTC.

This clone was detected a few times. Here the CDR3 reads CASSFVDRGPGEQFF. The CDR3 region has the DNA TGTGCCAGCAGCTTTGTGGACAGGGGGCCGGGTGAGCAGTTCTTC. The V gene is TRBV7-9, the J gene TRBJ2-1; TRBD1 agrees at 11 bases. CDR1 and CDR2 from the germline V gene are SEHNR and FQNEAQ (reference sequence). With V trimmed by 3 bases and J by 9 bases, 7 bases remained unmatched. The CDR3 is made up of 15 amino acids.

In this sample, this clone turned up a few times. The chain carries TRBV5-1 and TRBJ2-6, with no clear D. Germline CDR1 reads SGHRS; CDR2 reads YFSETQ. Trimming took 3 bases from V and 0 from J, leaving 7 bases between them. The CDR3 contains 15 residues. The CDR3: CASSSRNSGANVLTF. As DNA, the CDR3 is TGCGCCAGCAGCTCTCGGAACTCTGGGGCCAACGTCCTGACTTTC.

This chain connects TRBV15 to TRBJ2-5; TRBD2 matches 9 bases. V dropped 5 bases and J dropped 2; count of bases not matched to a gene: 18. The CDR3 has 19 amino acids. The germline gives CDR1 LNHNV, CDR2 YYDKDF (reference sequence). Written as DNA, the CDR3 is TGTGCCACCAGCTCTCGTGGGGGGGCCGCCCTAGCGGGACAAGAGACCCAGTACTTC. As protein: CATSSRGGAALAGQETQYF. The full variable domain, in which reference TRBV15 and TRBJ2-5 provide the parts outside the CDR3, is DAMVIQNPRYQVTQFGKPVTLSCSQTLNHNVMYWYQQKSSQAPKLLFHYYDKDFNNEADTPDNFQSRRPNTSFCFLDIRSPGLGDTAMYLCATSSRGGAALAGQETQYFGPGTRLLVL.

The chain joins TRBV5-6 to TRBJ1-3; D perhaps matches TRBD1 (5 bases). CDR1 is SGHDT and CDR2 is YYEEEE in the germline V gene. Trimming shortened V by 0 bases and J by 2 bases, and 6 bases separated the two germline ends. CDR3 length: 14 amino acids. CDR3 sequence: CASSLAGTGNTIYF. CDR3 nucleotides: TGTGCCAGCAGCTTGGCAGGGACTGGAAACACCATATATTTT.

The chain links TRBV5-6 to TRBJ2-3; 10 bases line up with TRBD2. Losses at the gene ends were 4 bases for V and 5 bases for J; bases not matched to a gene: 10. CDR3 size: 16 residues. Germline CDR1 is SGHDT and CDR2 is YYEEEE. CDR3 residues: CASSKLAGTAGDTQYF. The CDR3 DNA sequence: TGTGCCAGCAGCAAACTAGCGGGAACGGCTGGAGATACGCAGTATTTT.

V usage is TRBV7-9 and J usage is TRBJ1-2; 10 bases agree with TRBD1. Germline trimming cut 5 bases from V and 13 bases from J; bases unmatched to any gene: 7. The germline CDR1 and CDR2 sequences are SEHNR and FQNEAQ (reference sequence). The CDR3 sequence is 12 residues long. The CDR3 DNA reads TGTGCCAGCAGCGCGGGAGGGACAGGGGTCACCTTC. Translation: CASSAGGTGVTF.

The V gene is TRBV12-3 or TRBV12-4, the J gene TRBJ1-1; D call uncertain. V was shortened by 1 base and J by 1 base, with 4 bases between the two germline ends. The CDR3 has 13 amino acids. The CDR3 bases are TGTGCCAGCAGTTTAGTCCAGAACACTGAAGCTTTCTTT. It encodes CASSLVQNTEAFF.

The chain combines TRBV11-3 with TRBJ2-1; 10 bases map to TRBD2. Germline CDR1 is SGHNT and CDR2 is YENEEA. The CDR3 runs 15 residues. V gave up 5 bases and J gave up 7 bases; unmatched junction bases: 8. The CDR3 DNA reads as TGTGCCAGCAGCCCTAGCGGACTAGCGGCTAATGAGCAGTTCTTC. It encodes CASSPSGLAANEQFF. Complete variable domain (other parts from reference TRBV11-3 and TRBJ2-1): EAGVVQSPRYKIIEKKQPVAFWCNPISGHNTLYWYLQNLGQGPELLIRYENEEAVDDSQLPKDRFSAERLKGVDSTLKIQPAELGDSAVYLCASSPSGLAANEQFFGPGTRLTVL.

The J gene is TRBJ2-1, the V gene TRBV12-3 or TRBV12-4; D unresolved. This CDR3 has 12 amino acids. V was trimmed by 6 bases and J by 7 bases, leaving 10 bases between them. This CDR3 is CASSLGKNEQFF. CDR3 nucleotide sequence: TGTGCCAGCAGCCTTGGTAAGAATGAGCAGTTCTTC.

The chain combines TRBV9 with TRBJ1-2; tentative D call: TRBD1 (5 bases). Germline values: CDR1 SGDLS, CDR2 YYNGEE. Between the trimmed V and J ends, which lost 3 bases and 4 bases, there was a span of 10 bases. This CDR3 comprises 13 residues. The chain's CDR3 is CASSALGVYGYTF. The CDR3 DNA reads as TGTGCCAGCAGCGCGTTAGGGGTCTATGGCTACACCTTC.

The rearrangement links TRBV6-1 to TRBJ1-3, with D hard to call. V was trimmed by 4 bases and J by 0 bases, leaving 13 bases between them. Germline V gives CDR1 MNHNS, CDR2 SASEGT. The CDR3 loop spans 16 amino acids. The CDR3 reads CASSGLGITSGNTIYF. The CDR3 coding sequence is TGTGCCAGCAGTGGGCTAGGGATAACCTCTGGAAACACCATATATTTT.